This TCR beta chain was profiled in a study of beta chain features in type 1 diabetes (dated by TCRdb to 2016 to 2019). A note on the overall study: Mean age, gender distribution, total cell number and subset yield did not differ between patients and healthy donors. Across all samples, around 99 million sorted cells were examined, and cell number per subset correlated strongly with RNA yield. The study compared the TCRB repertoires of sorted circulating CD4+ T cell subsets in recently diagnosed type 1 diabetes patients with those in matched healthy donors. Regulatory and stem cell-like memory subsets were obtained from only 8 patients and roughly 8 healthy donors, while naive and central memory subsets were obtained from all 30 or so donors.

This clone was counted between two and nine times. Its antigen target is currently unknown. Within one base of it there is no much larger clone, and no base qualities were kept. The germline V gene (reference sequence) specifies SGHNT as CDR1 and YYREEE as CDR2. Relative to germline, V is 2 bases shorter and J is 1 base shorter, with 3 bases between their ends. The CDR3 runs 13 amino acids, cysteine and phenylalanine included. The entry retains the CDR3 DNA only, 39 bases that are in frame from base 1. A single peripheral blood draw of around 0.11 L on average was collected from each donor into heparinised tubes. Naive, central memory, regulatory and stem cell-like memory CD4+ T cells were sorted on a BD FACSAria II using a panel including CD45RO, CCR7, CD25, CD127, CD95 and CD27. Purity was above 95% for every sorted population. PBMCs were separated immediately by Lymphoprep density gradient centrifugation and were stained directly, without being cultured. To minimize batch effects, samples were stained and sorted in pairs, one healthy donor with one patient per experiment.

General findings and caveats noted by the study authors: Naive, central memory and regulatory TCRB repertoires appeared more similar among patients than among healthy donors. In all four CD4+ subsets, TCRB CDR3 length was moderately but significantly shorter in type 1 diabetes patients. At VDJ recombination sites, patients with type 1 diabetes made fewer insertions and deleted more nucleotides, a pattern implying thymic rearrangement abnormalities. Because small numbers of individuals were included in the HLA sub-analyses, any influence of HLA type on TCRB rearrangement was left unresolved. PCR might favor shorter templates, but patient and control samples were amplified and corrected together, so any skew would affect both groups equally. Sequencing cDNA rather than genomic DNA could over-represent highly expressing activated cells, although activation and CD3 levels did not differ between groups.

All of the isolated RNA was reverse transcribed with the High Capacity cDNA Reverse Transcription Kit, so expressed TCRB transcripts were sequenced. Stem cell-like memory T cell samples underwent survey-depth immunoSEQ sequencing, averaging approximately 1 million total reads per sample. Sorted cells were lysed in RLT buffer, and RNA was extracted using DNase-treated RNeasy Micro or Mini kits according to cell number. Each cell subset was processed separately to prevent cross-contamination, with patient and healthy donor samples processed together. Using the immunoSEQ multiplex PCR, TCRB sequences were amplified from cDNA into 87-bp fragments spanning the CDR3 region. Sequencing of the amplicons was performed on the Illumina HiSeq platform. In the source study's methods: Synthetic template baselines were used to correct PCR bias computationally, reads within Hamming distance 2 were collapsed, and singletons that could not be merged were discarded. Reads were aligned to IMGT to assign V, D and J genes, CDR3 length, and insertions or deletions at six rearrangement sites. Within each subset, clonotype counts were normalized to sorted cell number, and only after that were true diversity and Gini coefficients computed with the tcR R package. Repertoire sharing was quantified using the overlap coefficient calculated on TCRB nucleotide sequences. Here the immuneACCESS table is served through TCRdb, limited to in-frame sequences with V and J called. Missing clones are a known gap in these copies; in checked studies unresolved V genes cover under half, and the rest lacks a known reason. V, J and clone size derive from that table, while D and trimming were established from the DNA sequence. The sample records approximately 27,000 clones, 49% of which are singletons. The top ten clones comprise 0.3% of the sample.

The chain is encoded by TRBV5-4 joined to TRBJ2-2, with no D gene named confidently. The sequenced material came from stem cell memory CD4+ T cells from blood. Per the publication, the cell subset or site label means: stem cell-like memory CD4+ T cells. This clonotype was obtained from a man younger than 40 with type 1 diabetes. In nucleotide form, the sequence is TGTGCCAGCAGCTTCATGAACACCGGGGAGCTGTTTTTT. Its protein reads: CASSFMNTGELFF.